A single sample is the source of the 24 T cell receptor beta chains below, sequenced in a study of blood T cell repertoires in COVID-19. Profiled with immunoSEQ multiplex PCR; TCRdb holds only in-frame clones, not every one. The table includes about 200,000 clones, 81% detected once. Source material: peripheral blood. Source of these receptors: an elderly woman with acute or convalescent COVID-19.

CDR3 nucleotides: TGTGCCAGTAGTACGGGACTAGCGGGAGGGTATAACCAAGAGACCCAGTACTTC. This encodes CASSTGLAGGYNQETQYF. The V gene is TRBV19, the J gene TRBJ2-5; 16 bases agree with TRBD2. Germline V lookup: CDR1 LNHDA, CDR2 SQIVND (reference sequence). The CDR3 has 18 residues. V dropped 4 bases and J dropped 0; count of bases not matched to a gene: 5. Based on the CDR3 plus reference TRBV19 and TRBJ2-5, the full variable domain is DGGITQSPKYLFRKEGQNVTLSCEQNLNHDAMYWYRQDPGQGLRLIYYSQIVNDFQKGDIAEGYSVSREKKESFPLTVTSAQKNPTAFYLCASSTGLAGGYNQETQYFGPGTRLLVL.

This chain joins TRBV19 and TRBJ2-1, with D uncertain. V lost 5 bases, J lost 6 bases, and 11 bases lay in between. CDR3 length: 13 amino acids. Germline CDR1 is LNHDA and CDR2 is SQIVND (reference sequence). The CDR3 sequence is CASSLSGTNEQFF. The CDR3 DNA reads TGTGCCAGTAGTCTTTCAGGTACCAATGAGCAGTTCTTC.

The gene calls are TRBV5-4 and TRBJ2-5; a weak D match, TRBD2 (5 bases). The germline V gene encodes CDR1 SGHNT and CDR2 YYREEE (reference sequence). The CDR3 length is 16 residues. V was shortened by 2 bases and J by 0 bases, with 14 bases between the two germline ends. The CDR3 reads CASSLNSRGYQETQYF. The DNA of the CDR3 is TGTGCCAGCAGCTTAAATTCCCGGGGATACCAAGAGACCCAGTACTTC.

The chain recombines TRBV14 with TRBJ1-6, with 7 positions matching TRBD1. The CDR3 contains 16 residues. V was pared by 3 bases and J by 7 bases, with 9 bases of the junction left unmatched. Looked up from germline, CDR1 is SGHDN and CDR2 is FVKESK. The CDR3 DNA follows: TGTGCCAGCAGCCACCCAGGGGACAGCGACAATTCACCCCTCCACTTT. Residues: CASSHPGDSDNSPLHF. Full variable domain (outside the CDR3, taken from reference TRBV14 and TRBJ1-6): EAGVTQFPSHSVIEKGQTVTLRCDPISGHDNLYWYRRVMGKEIKFLLHFVKESKQDESGMPNNRFLAERTGGTYSTLKVQPAELEDSGVYFCASSHPGDSDNSPLHFGNGTRLTVT.

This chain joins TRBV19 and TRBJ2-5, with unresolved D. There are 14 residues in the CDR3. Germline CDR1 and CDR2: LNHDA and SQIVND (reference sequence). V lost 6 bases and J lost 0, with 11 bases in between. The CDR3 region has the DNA TGTGCCAGTAGCCCACAGAAATACCAAGAGACCCAGTACTTC. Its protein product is CASSPQKYQETQYF.

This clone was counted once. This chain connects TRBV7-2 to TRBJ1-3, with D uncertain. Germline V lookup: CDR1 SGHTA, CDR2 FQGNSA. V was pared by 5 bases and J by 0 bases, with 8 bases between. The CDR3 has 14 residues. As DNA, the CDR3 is TGTGCCAGCAGCGAATACAGCTCTGGAAACACCATATATTTT. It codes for CASSEYSSGNTIYF.

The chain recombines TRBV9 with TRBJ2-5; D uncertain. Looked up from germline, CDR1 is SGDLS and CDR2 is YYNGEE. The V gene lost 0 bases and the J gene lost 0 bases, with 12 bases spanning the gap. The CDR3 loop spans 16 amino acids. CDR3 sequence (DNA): TGTGCCAGCAGCGTAGGCGGCGGATTGAACCAAGAGACCCAGTACTTC. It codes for CASSVGGGLNQETQYF.

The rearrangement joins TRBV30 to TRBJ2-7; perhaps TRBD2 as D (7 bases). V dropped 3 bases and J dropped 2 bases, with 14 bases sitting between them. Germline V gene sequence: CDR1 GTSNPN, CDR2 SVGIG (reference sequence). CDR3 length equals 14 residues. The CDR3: CAWRDKGGPYEQYF. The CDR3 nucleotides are TGTGCCTGGAGAGATAAGGGGGGGCCCTACGAGCAGTACTTC.

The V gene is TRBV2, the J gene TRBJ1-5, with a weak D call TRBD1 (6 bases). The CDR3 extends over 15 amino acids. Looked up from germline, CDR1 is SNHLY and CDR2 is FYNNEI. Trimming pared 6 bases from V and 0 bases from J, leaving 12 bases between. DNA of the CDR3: TGTGCCAGCAGCGCAGGGGAGTATAGCAATCAGCCCCAGCATTTT. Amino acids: CASSAGEYSNQPQHF.

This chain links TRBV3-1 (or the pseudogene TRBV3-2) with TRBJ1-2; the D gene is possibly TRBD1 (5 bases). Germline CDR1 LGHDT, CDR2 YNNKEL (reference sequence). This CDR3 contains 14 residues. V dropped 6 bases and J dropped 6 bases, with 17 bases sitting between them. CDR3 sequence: CASSPIQGSDGYTF. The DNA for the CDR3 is TGTGCCAGCAGTCCGATCCAGGGATCGGATGGCTACACCTTC.

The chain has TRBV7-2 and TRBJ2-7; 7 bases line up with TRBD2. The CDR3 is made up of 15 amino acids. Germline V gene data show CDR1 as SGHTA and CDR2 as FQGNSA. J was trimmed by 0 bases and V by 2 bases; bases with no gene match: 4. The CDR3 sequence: CASSLSAGSSYEQYF. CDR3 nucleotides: TGTGCCAGCAGCTTATCAGCGGGGAGCTCCTACGAGCAGTACTTC.

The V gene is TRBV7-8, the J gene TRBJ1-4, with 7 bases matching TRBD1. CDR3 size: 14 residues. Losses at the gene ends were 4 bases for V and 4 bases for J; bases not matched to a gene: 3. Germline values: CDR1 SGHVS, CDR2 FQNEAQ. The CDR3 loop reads CASSSTGINEKLFF. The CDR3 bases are TGTGCCAGCAGCTCGACAGGGATTAATGAAAAACTGTTTTTT.

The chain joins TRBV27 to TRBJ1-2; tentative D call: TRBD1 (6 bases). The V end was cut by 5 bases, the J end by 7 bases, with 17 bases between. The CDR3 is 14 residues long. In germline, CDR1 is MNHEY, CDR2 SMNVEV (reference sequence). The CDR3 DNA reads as TGTGCCAGCAGTCCGTACCGGGGGGGCAGTGGCTACACCTTC. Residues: CASSPYRGGSGYTF.

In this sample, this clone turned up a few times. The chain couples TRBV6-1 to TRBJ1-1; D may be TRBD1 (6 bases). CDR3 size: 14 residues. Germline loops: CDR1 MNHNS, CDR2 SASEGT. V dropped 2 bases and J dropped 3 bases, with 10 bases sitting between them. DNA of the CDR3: TGTGCCAGCAGTGAATTACAGGGTTACACTGAAGCTTTCTTT. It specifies CASSELQGYTEAFF.

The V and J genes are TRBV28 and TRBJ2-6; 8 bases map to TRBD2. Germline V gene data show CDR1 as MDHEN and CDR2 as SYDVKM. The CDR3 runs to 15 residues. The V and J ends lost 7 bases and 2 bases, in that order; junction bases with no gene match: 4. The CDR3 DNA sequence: TGTGCCAGCACCCTCGGGGGGGCTGGGGCCAACGTCCTGACTTTC. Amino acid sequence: CASTLGGAGANVLTF.

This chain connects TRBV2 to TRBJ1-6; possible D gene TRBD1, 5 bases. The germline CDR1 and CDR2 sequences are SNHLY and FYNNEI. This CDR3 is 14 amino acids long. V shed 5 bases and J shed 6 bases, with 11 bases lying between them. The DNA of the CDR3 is TGTGCCAGCAGTCCAAGGGGTGGTAATTCACCCCTCCACTTT. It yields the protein CASSPRGGNSPLHF.

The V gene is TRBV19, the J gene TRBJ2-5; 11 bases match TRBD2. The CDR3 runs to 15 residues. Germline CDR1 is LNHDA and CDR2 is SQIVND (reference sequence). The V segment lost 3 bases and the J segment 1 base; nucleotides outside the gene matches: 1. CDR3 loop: CASSILAGGQETQYF. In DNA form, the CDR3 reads TGTGCCAGTAGTATCCTAGCGGGGGGCCAAGAGACCCAGTACTTC.

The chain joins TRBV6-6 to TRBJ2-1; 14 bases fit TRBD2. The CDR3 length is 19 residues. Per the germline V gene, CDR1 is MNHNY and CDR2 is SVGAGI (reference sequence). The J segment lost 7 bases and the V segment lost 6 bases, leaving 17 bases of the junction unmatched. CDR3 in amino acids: CASSRGTSGSWGIGNEQFF. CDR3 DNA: TGTGCCAGCAGCCGAGGGACTAGCGGGAGTTGGGGTATTGGGAATGAGCAGTTCTTC.

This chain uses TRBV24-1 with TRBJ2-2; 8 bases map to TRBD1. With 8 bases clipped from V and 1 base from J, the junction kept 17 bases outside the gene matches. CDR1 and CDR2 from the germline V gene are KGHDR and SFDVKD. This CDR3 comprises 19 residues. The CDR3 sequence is CATISRDRHLAQNTGELFF. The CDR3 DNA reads TGTGCCACCATAAGCCGGGACAGGCATCTAGCCCAGAACACCGGGGAGCTGTTTTTT.

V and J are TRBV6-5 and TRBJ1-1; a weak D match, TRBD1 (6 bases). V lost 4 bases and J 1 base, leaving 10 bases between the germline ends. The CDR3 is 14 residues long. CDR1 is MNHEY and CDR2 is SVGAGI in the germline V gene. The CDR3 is CASSFLQGNTEAFF. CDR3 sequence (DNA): TGTGCCAGCAGTTTCTTACAGGGGAACACTGAAGCTTTCTTT.

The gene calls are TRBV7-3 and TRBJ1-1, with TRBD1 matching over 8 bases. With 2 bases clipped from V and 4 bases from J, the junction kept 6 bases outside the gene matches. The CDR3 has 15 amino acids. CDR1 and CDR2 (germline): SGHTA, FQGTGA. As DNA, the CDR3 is TGTGCCAGCAGCTTAGGACAGGGAGGTCGCACTGAAGCTTTCTTT. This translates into CASSLGQGGRTEAFF. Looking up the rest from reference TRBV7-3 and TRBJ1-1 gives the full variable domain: GAGVSQTPSNKVTEKGKYVELRCDPISGHTALYWYRQSLGQGPEFLIYFQGTGAADDSGLPNDRFFAVRPEGSVSTLKIQRTERGDSAVYLCASSLGQGGRTEAFFGQGTRLTVV.

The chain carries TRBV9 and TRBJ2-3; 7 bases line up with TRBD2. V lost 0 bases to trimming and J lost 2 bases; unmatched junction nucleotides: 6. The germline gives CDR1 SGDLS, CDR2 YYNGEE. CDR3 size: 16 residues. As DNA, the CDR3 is TGTGCCAGCAGCGTAGATCCAGCGGGGTCCACAGATACGCAGTATTTT. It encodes CASSVDPAGSTDTQYF.

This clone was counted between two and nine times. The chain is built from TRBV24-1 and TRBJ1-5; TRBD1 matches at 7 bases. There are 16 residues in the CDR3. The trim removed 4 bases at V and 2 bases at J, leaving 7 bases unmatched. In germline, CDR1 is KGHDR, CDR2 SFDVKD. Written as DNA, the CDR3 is TGTGCCACCAGTGACAGGGGGGTCTTTGGCAATCAGCCCCAGCATTTT. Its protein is CATSDRGVFGNQPQHF.

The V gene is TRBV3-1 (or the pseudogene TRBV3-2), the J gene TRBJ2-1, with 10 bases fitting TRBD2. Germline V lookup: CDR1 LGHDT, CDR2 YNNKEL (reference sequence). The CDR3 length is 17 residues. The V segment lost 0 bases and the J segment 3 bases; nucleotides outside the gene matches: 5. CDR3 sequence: CASSQEGLADNYNEQFF. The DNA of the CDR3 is TGTGCCAGCAGCCAAGAAGGACTAGCGGATAACTACAATGAGCAGTTCTTC.